Described below is a single T cell receptor (beta chain) sequence and its context. The sample originates from a study of blood T cell repertoires in COVID-19. About the research overall: COVID-19 samples, acute and convalescent, were from the United States, Italy and Spain. The analysed material was cDNA or gDNA that came from T cells, B-cell-depleted T cells, or PBMCs.

In the original processing: Estimates of nucleated cell counts were drawn from the amplification of reference gene primers. Produced via immunoSEQ multiplex PCR; TCRdb's table is partial and in-frame only. V and J calls plus clone size are reproduced from that table; the DNA served to infer D and trimming. The repertoire holds some 100,000 clones, 88% seen once, with around 4.5% in the top ten. What was sequenced was peripheral blood. The source is a woman older than 75 with active COVID-19.

CDR3 sequence (DNA): TGTGCCAGCAGCTTGGGGCAGGGCCTCTACGAGCAGTACTTC. Residues: CASSLGQGLYEQYF. This chain uses TRBV5-6 with TRBJ2-7; tentative D call: TRBD1 (5 bases). Trimming left V 0 bases short and J 3 bases short, with 10 bases between. CDR3 length: 14 amino acids. Germline CDR1 SGHDT, CDR2 YYEEEE.